One sample yielded the 5 T cell receptor beta chains listed below, sequenced in a study of blood T cells in healthy people across ages (dated by TCRdb to 2014 to 2015). Library preparation employed 5' RACE. Sequencing took place on an Illumina HiSeq 2500. A second PCR of about 7 to 12 cycles was run with a J-beta primer mix and a sample-barcoded 5' primer. TCRdb cleaned the public reads at Q25 with fastp, built clones with MiXCR and kept in-frame beta chains. One record per CDR3 amino acid sequence lists the most common genes and DNA. The sample table records about 560,000 distinct CDR3 sequences; 27% of these occur just once. 3% to 4% of the sample rests with the top ten. The data also belong to a second study, concerning T cells of mothers and their children.

Input material: blood. The receptors stem from a boy aged 2 to 9 in good health.

This clonotype was observed a handful of times. The chain joins TRBV20-1 to TRBJ1-3; D not certain. CDR3 length equals 13 residues. Germline-derived CDR1 and CDR2 are DFQATT and SNEGSKA (reference sequence). V gave up 4 bases and J gave up 4 bases, with 11 bases separating them. CDR3 amino acids: CSAMTALGNTIYF. In nucleotides, the CDR3 is TGCAGTGCTATGACCGCGTTGGGAAACACCATATATTTT.

This clonotype showed up just a few times. The chain links TRBV7-2 to TRBJ2-5; 8 nucleotides line up with TRBD2. Germline CDR1 SGHTA, CDR2 FQGNSA. Germline trimming cut 0 bases from V and 9 bases from J; bases unmatched to any gene: 12. The CDR3 is made up of 16 amino acids. The CDR3: CASSLAQAGASVPQYF. CDR3 DNA: TGTGCCAGCAGCTTAGCCCAAGCGGGGGCATCGGTGCCCCAGTACTTC.

This clonotype was detected only a few times. The chain joins TRBV7-8 to TRBJ2-5; no reliable D call. The V gene's germline CDR1 is SGHVS and CDR2 FQNEAQ. The V end was cut by 4 bases, the J end by 5 bases, with 8 bases between. This CDR3 has 12 residues. Here the CDR3 reads CASSWVSETQYF. The CDR3 DNA sequence: TGTGCCAGCAGCTGGGTTTCTGAGACCCAGTACTTC.

CDR3 nucleotides: TGTGCCAGCAGCTTAACCGAATATGGCTACACCTTC. Translated: CASSLTEYGYTF. The V call is TRBV7-8, the J call TRBJ1-2; D not certain. V was clipped by 2 bases and J by 5 bases, with 6 bases between them. This CDR3 spans 12 amino acids. Per the germline V gene, CDR1 is SGHVS and CDR2 is FQNEAQ.

This clonotype has just a few counts. This chain links TRBV12-3 or TRBV12-4 with TRBJ1-2; D gene uncertain. This CDR3 comprises 16 residues. V was trimmed by 1 base and J by 4 bases, leaving 16 bases between them. CDR3: CASSLGVDGRLYGYTF. DNA for the CDR3: TGTGCCAGCAGTTTAGGGGTTGACGGTCGCCTCTATGGCTACACCTTC.